This entry lists 20 T cell receptor beta chains sequenced from one sample in a study of technical replicates of blood from a few donors. Repertoires were generated with immunoSEQ multiplex PCR, while TCRdb's copy carries only in-frame clones and drops some. The repertoire holds 51,000 or so clones, with about 94% as singletons. Sequenced: PBMCs. These TCRs come from a human donor in good health. Some clones in this sample may be carry-over from other donors' samples.

The V gene is TRBV6-1, the J gene TRBJ2-1, with 7 nucleotides matching TRBD1. CDR3 length: 15 amino acids. In germline, CDR1 is MNHNS, CDR2 SASEGT. Trimming took 3 bases from V and 5 from J; bases not matched to a gene: 7. For the CDR3, the DNA is TGTGCCAGCAGTGAGCTCCGGGACAGCGACAATGAGCAGTTCTTC. As protein: CASSELRDSDNEQFF.

This chain joins TRBV9 and TRBJ2-7, with TRBD2 identical over 10 bases. Looked up from germline, CDR1 is SGDLS and CDR2 is YYNGEE. The trim removed 0 bases at V and 3 bases at J, leaving 3 bases unmatched. The CDR3 sequence is 15 residues long. The CDR3 protein is CASSVGLAGIYEQYF. Written as DNA, the CDR3 is TGTGCCAGCAGCGTAGGACTAGCGGGTATCTACGAGCAGTACTTC.

This clone showed up just a few times. This chain links TRBV11-2 with TRBJ2-5; 13 bases align to TRBD2. CDR3 size: 17 residues. The junction had 10 bases not matched to a gene; V was cut back by 5 bases and J by 4 bases. Germline CDR1 reads SGHAT; CDR2 reads FQNNGV. The CDR3 here is CASSPPTGTSGAETQYF. CDR3 sequence (DNA): TGTGCCAGCAGCCCTCCGACCGGGACTAGCGGGGCAGAGACCCAGTACTTC. The entire variable domain, with the rest obtained from reference TRBV11-2 and TRBJ2-5, is as follows: EAGVAQSPRYKIIEKRQSVAFWCNPISGHATLYWYQQILGQGPKLLIQFQNNGVVDDSQLPKDRFSAERLKGVDSTLKIQPAKLEDSAVYLCASSPPTGTSGAETQYFGPGTRLLVL.

This chain links TRBV15 with TRBJ2-7; D remains unclear. CDR3 length equals 13 residues. Germline CDR1 LNHNV, CDR2 YYDKDF (reference sequence). Trimming removed 0 bases from V and 0 bases from J, with 3 bases in between. CDR3 in amino acids: CATSRDGSYEQYF. In nucleotides, the CDR3 is TGTGCCACCAGCAGAGACGGCTCCTACGAGCAGTACTTC.

J is TRBJ2-1 and V is TRBV5-4; TRBD1 might be the D (6 bases). This CDR3 comprises 14 residues. CDR1 and CDR2 (germline): SGHNT, YYREEE (reference sequence). V shed 6 bases and J shed 9 bases, with 19 bases lying between them. The DNA of the CDR3 is TGTGCCAGCACCCCCCACAGGGAGAGTGGTGAGCAGTTCTTC. Encoded protein: CASTPHRESGEQFF. The whole variable domain, filled in from reference TRBV5-4 and TRBJ2-1, reads ETGVTQSPTHLIKTRGQQVTLRCSSQSGHNTVSWYQQALGQGPQFIFQYYREEENGRGNFPPRFSGLQFPNYSSELNVNALELDDSALYLCASTPHRESGEQFFGPGTRLTVL.

This sequence joins TRBV7-2 and TRBJ2-7; 12 bases align to TRBD1. Germline CDR1 SGHTA, CDR2 FQGNSA. The CDR3 covers 15 residues. The junction had 6 bases not matched to a gene; V was cut back by 4 bases and J by 5 bases. CDR3 nucleotides: TGTGCCAGCAGCTACACCGGGACAGGGGGCGACGAGCAGTACTTC. Amino acids: CASSYTGTGGDEQYF.

This chain links TRBV27 with TRBJ2-7, with 10 bases identical to TRBD1. The V gene's germline CDR1 is MNHEY and CDR2 SMNVEV (reference sequence). V gave up 6 bases and J gave up 6 bases; unmatched junction bases: 5. The CDR3 is 13 amino acids. For the CDR3, the DNA is TGTGCCAGCAGCACCAGGACAGGGGGCGAGCAGTACTTC. Protein: CASSTRTGGEQYF.

The rearrangement uses TRBV29-1 and TRBJ1-2; 7 positions agree with TRBD1. Trimming took 6 bases from V and 6 from J; bases not matched to a gene: 13. Germline V gene lookup returns CDR1 SQVTM and CDR2 ANQGSEA. The CDR3 spans 14 residues. This CDR3 reads CSVLKGARGNGYTF. The CDR3 DNA is TGCAGCGTGCTTAAAGGGGCCAGGGGGAATGGCTACACCTTC.

V usage is TRBV4-3 and J usage is TRBJ1-6; D may be TRBD1 (5 bases). Germline V gives CDR1 LGHNA, CDR2 YSLEER. CDR3 size: 17 residues. V was shortened by 1 base and J by 7 bases, with 17 bases between the two germline ends. The CDR3 region has the DNA TGCGCCAGCAGCCAAGTAAGGGGTCGACAGAGAAATTCACCCCTCCACTTT. It specifies CASSQVRGRQRNSPLHF.

V is TRBV4-2 and J is TRBJ2-1; TRBD2 agrees at 8 bases. J was trimmed by 8 bases and V by 0 bases; bases with no gene match: 9. The germline V gene has CDR1 LGHNA and CDR2 YNFKEQ. This CDR3 contains 16 residues. The CDR3: CASSQEPGLVTDEQFF. CDR3 DNA sequence: TGTGCCAGCAGCCAAGAACCGGGACTAGTAACCGATGAGCAGTTCTTC.

This chain joins TRBV27 and TRBJ1-2, with TRBD1 identical over 7 bases. V lost 8 bases to trimming and J lost 4 bases; unmatched junction nucleotides: 10. The CDR3 length is 14 residues. CDR1 and CDR2 from the germline V gene are MNHEY and SMNVEV (reference sequence). DNA of the CDR3: TGTGCCAGCGGTTATACAGGGGTTAGCTATGGCTACACCTTC. Residues: CASGYTGVSYGYTF.

This sequence joins TRBV9 and TRBJ2-5; D gene ambiguous. CDR3 size: 13 residues. The V gene's germline CDR1 is SGDLS and CDR2 YYNGEE. V was cut by 0 bases and J by 4 bases, with 7 bases left in between. The CDR3 DNA is TGTGCCAGCAGCGTAGCGCTAGTAGAGACCCAGTACTTC. This codes for CASSVALVETQYF. Based on the CDR3 plus reference TRBV9 and TRBJ2-5, the full variable domain is DSGVTQTPKHLITATGQRVTLRCSPRSGDLSVYWYQQSLDQGLQFLIQYYNGEERAKGNILERFSAQQFPDLHSELNLSSLELGDSALYFCASSVALVETQYFGPGTRLLVL.

The rearrangement links TRBV5-2 to TRBJ1-2. TRBV5-2 is annotated as a pseudogene. The CDR3 consists of 16 residues. The CDR3 spells CASSRLEIRKTYGYTF. CDR3 nucleotides: TGTGCCAGCAGCAGACTGGAGATACGAAAGACCTATGGCTACACCTTC.

The J gene is TRBJ2-7, the V gene TRBV5-4; D uncertain. Germline lookup yields CDR1 SGHNT and CDR2 YYREEE (reference sequence). CDR3 length: 11 amino acids. The V and J ends lost 9 bases and 0 bases respectively, with 7 bases between them. In DNA, the CDR3 is TGTGCCACCCCCAGCTCCTACGAGCAGTACTTC. Protein sequence: CATPSSYEQYF.

DNA of the CDR3: TGTGCCAGCAGCCAGACTAGCGGGGCCTACGAGCAGTACTTC. It encodes CASSQTSGAYEQYF. The chain joins TRBV5-6 to TRBJ2-7; 11 positions match TRBD2. Germline V gene lookup returns CDR1 SGHDT and CDR2 YYEEEE. The CDR3 runs to 14 residues. V lost 4 bases and J lost 2; bases outside the gene matches: 2.

V and J are TRBV7-7 and TRBJ2-7; 15 bases fit TRBD2. The CDR3 consists of 16 residues. CDR1 is SSHAT and CDR2 is FNYEAQ in the germline V gene (reference sequence). J lost 4 bases, V lost 5 bases, and 6 bases had no gene match. This chain's CDR3 is CASSPGTSGGRYEQYF. CDR3 coding DNA: TGTGCCAGCAGCCCGGGGACTAGCGGGGGGAGGTACGAGCAGTACTTC.

The rearrangement links TRBV7-2 to TRBJ2-1, with 8 bases matching TRBD2. The germline CDR1 and CDR2 sequences are SGHTA and FQGNSA. This CDR3 comprises 16 residues. J gave up 2 bases and V 1 base, and 4 bases lay outside the gene matches. DNA of the CDR3: TGTGCCAGCAGCTTAGGACTAGCGTCCGCCTACAATGAGCAGTTCTTC. Translated: CASSLGLASAYNEQFF.

The chain couples TRBV5-1 to TRBJ2-1, with 11 positions matching TRBD2. The CDR3 has 16 amino acids. Germline trimming cut 4 bases from V and 4 bases from J; bases unmatched to any gene: 7. Germline V gives CDR1 SGHRS, CDR2 YFSETQ. The CDR3 DNA follows: TGCGCCAGCAGCCCGGGGGTAGCGGGAGGGTACAATGAGCAGTTCTTC. Translation: CASSPGVAGGYNEQFF.

This clone has more than one count but fewer than ten. The chain couples TRBV4-1 to TRBJ1-2; TRBD1 matches at 7 bases. Germline trimming cut 0 bases from V and 4 bases from J; bases unmatched to any gene: 5. This CDR3 contains 15 residues. Germline-derived CDR1 and CDR2 are MGHRA and YSYEKL. The CDR3 loop reads CASSQESTGAYGYTF. The CDR3 nucleotides are TGCGCCAGCAGCCAAGAAAGCACAGGGGCCTATGGCTACACCTTC.

The rearrangement joins TRBV4-2 to TRBJ2-5; TRBD2 might be the D (5 bases). V was shortened by 8 bases and J by 0 bases, with 19 bases between the two germline ends. The germline V gene has CDR1 LGHNA and CDR2 YNFKEQ. The length of the CDR3 is 16 residues. CDR3 region: CASGAVGWENQETQYF. CDR3 in DNA: TGTGCCAGCGGCGCGGTGGGATGGGAGAACCAAGAGACCCAGTACTTC.